This entry lists 13 T cell receptor beta chains sequenced from one sample in a study of cytomegalovirus exposure and HLA in healthy donors. The study ran its PCR with 60 Vbeta and 13 Jbeta primers. This table comes from immunoSEQ multiplex PCR, and its TCRdb copy is limited to in-frame clones, with some not included. The table shows roughly 160,000 clones, with about four fifths occurring only once. Sample: PBMCs. The receptor source for this set is a man aged 30 to 45 in good health and CMV-seronegative.

This clone was found a few times. Here the CDR3 DNA reads TGTGCCAGCAGTGCTAGCGTAAATGAGCAGTTCTTC. Amino acids: CASSASVNEQFF. V usage is TRBV2 and J usage is TRBJ2-1, with D possibly matching TRBD2 (6 bases). Trimming took off 4 bases at V and 7 bases at J, with 8 bases between the two ends. There are 12 residues in the CDR3. Germline loops: CDR1 SNHLY, CDR2 FYNNEI.

This chain connects TRBV7-2 to TRBJ2-1, with 9 positions matching TRBD2. The CDR3 consists of 17 residues. Germline V lookup: CDR1 SGHTA, CDR2 FQGNSA. The ends lost 2 bases at V and 0 bases at J; junction bases unmatched: 5. CDR3 DNA: TGTGCCAGCAGCTTATTAGCGGGGGCTAGCTCCTACAATGAGCAGTTCTTC. It translates to CASSLLAGASSYNEQFF. Drawing the rest from reference TRBV7-2 and TRBJ2-1, the complete variable domain is GAGVSQSPSNKVTEKGKDVELRCDPISGHTALYWYRQSLGQGLEFLIYFQGNSAPDKSGLPSDRFSAERTGGSVSTLTIQRTQQEDSAVYLCASSLLAGASSYNEQFFGPGTRLTVL.

DNA for the CDR3: TGTGCCAGCAGCCAAGTGGGACAAGTGAACACTGAAGCTTTCTTT. Translated, it gives CASSQVGQVNTEAFF. The V gene is TRBV14, the J gene TRBJ1-1; D is possibly TRBD1 (6 bases). This CDR3 spans 15 amino acids. V lost 1 base to trimming and J lost 0 bases, with 9 bases between them. Germline V gene sequence: CDR1 SGHDN, CDR2 FVKESK.

This CDR3 is CATSELGTRRGEQYF. The CDR3 region has the DNA TGTGCCACCAGCGAACTTGGGACTAGAAGGGGCGAGCAGTACTTC. The chain has TRBV15 and TRBJ2-7; 8 bases align to TRBD2. The length of the CDR3 is 15 residues. Germline V gene lookup returns CDR1 LNHNV and CDR2 YYDKDF (reference sequence). V lost 5 bases to trimming and J lost 6 bases; unmatched junction nucleotides: 12. Filled out from reference TRBV15 and TRBJ2-7, the complete variable domain reads DAMVIQNPRYQVTQFGKPVTLSCSQTLNHNVMYWYQQKSSQAPKLLFHYYDKDFNNEADTPDNFQSRRPNTSFCFLDIRSPGLGDTAMYLCATSELGTRRGEQYFGPGTRLTVT.

The gene calls are TRBV5-1 and TRBJ2-1; the D gene is possibly TRBD1 (5 bases). The CDR3 sequence is 11 residues long. Per the germline V gene, CDR1 is SGHRS and CDR2 is YFSETQ. The germline V and J ends were trimmed by 7 bases and 5 bases, with 7 bases remaining between them. The chain's CDR3 is CASQGNNEQFF. The CDR3 DNA sequence: TGCGCCAGCCAGGGTAACAATGAGCAGTTCTTC.

CDR3 residues: CASSVTSGSSYEQYF. Here the CDR3 DNA reads TGCGCCAGCAGCGTTACTAGCGGGAGCTCCTACGAGCAGTACTTC. V and J are TRBV4-3 and TRBJ2-5; 11 positions agree with TRBD2. The DNA end favors TRBJ2-7, so the J call may be wrong. There are 15 residues in the CDR3. Germline V gene lookup returns CDR1 LGHNA and CDR2 YSLEER.

The table lists this clone with a few counts. V and J are TRBV5-6 and TRBJ2-7; TRBD2 is a possible D gene (6 bases). The CDR3 is made up of 15 amino acids. Trimming stripped 0 bases from V and 2 bases from J, with 12 bases between. Per the germline V gene, CDR1 is SGHDT and CDR2 is YYEEEE. The CDR3 nucleotides read TGTGCCAGCAGCTTGGGTGGCACGGGAGCCTACGAGCAGTACTTC. Its protein product is CASSLGGTGAYEQYF.

The chain employs TRBV5-6 and TRBJ1-1, with D perhaps TRBD1 (5 bases). The CDR3 covers 15 residues. V was trimmed by 3 bases and J by 4 bases, leaving 16 bases between them. The germline V gene has CDR1 SGHDT and CDR2 YYEEEE. The CDR3: CASSSWVGLGTEAFF. CDR3 DNA sequence: TGTGCCAGCAGCTCTTGGGTGGGGCTAGGCACTGAAGCTTTCTTT. Full variable domain (remainder filled in from reference TRBV5-6 and TRBJ1-1): DAGVTQSPTHLIKTRGQQVTLRCSPKSGHDTVSWYQQALGQGPQFIFQYYEEEERQRGNFPDRFSGHQFPNYSSELNVNALLLGDSALYLCASSSWVGLGTEAFFGQGTRLTVV.

J is TRBJ2-7 and V is TRBV6-1; TRBD1 might be the D (5 bases). This CDR3 is built from 13 residues. The V gene lost 7 bases and the J gene lost 4 bases, with 14 bases spanning the gap. Germline V gene lookup returns CDR1 MNHNS and CDR2 SASEGT. The CDR3, as DNA: TGTGCCAGCATTCGCACCCAGGGTTACGAGCAGTACTTC. Amino acids: CASIRTQGYEQYF.

CDR3 DNA sequence: TGTGCCAGCAGCACCGGACAGGGGAATGGCTACACCTTC. Translation gives CASSTGQGNGYTF. The V and J genes are TRBV7-9 and TRBJ1-2; 9 bases match TRBD1. Per the germline V gene, CDR1 is SEHNR and CDR2 is FQNEAQ (reference sequence). CDR3 length equals 13 residues. Germline trimming cut 5 bases from V and 6 bases from J; bases unmatched to any gene: 4.

This chain uses TRBV6-1 with TRBJ2-7; tentative D call: TRBD1 (5 bases). CDR3 length equals 13 residues. Trimming removed 5 bases from V and 6 bases from J, with 14 bases in between. Germline V CDR1 and CDR2: MNHNS, SASEGT. Here the CDR3 reads CASSSRDLGEQYF. In DNA form, the CDR3 reads TGTGCCAGCAGTAGCAGGGATTTGGGCGAGCAGTACTTC.

The genes are TRBV19 and TRBJ2-5; 8 nucleotides agree with TRBD1. The V segment lost 6 bases and the J segment 3 bases; nucleotides outside the gene matches: 12. This CDR3 comprises 16 residues. In germline, CDR1 is LNHDA, CDR2 SQIVND (reference sequence). CDR3 sequence reads: CASRSVGQGPKETQYF. Here the CDR3 DNA reads TGTGCCAGTAGGAGCGTTGGACAGGGACCTAAAGAGACCCAGTACTTC.

A note on this clone: One end of the junction is discordant with germline, which a read error may explain. The chain links TRBV7-7 to TRBJ1-3, with 8 positions matching TRBD1. Germline CDR1 SSHAT, CDR2 FNYEAQ (reference sequence). This CDR3 contains 16 residues. CDR3: CASSLGTGISGNTTYF. DNA of the CDR3: TGTGCTAGCAGCCTAGGGACAGGCATCTCTGGAAACACCACATATTTT. Full variable domain (remainder filled in from reference TRBV7-7 and TRBJ1-3): GAGVSQSPRYKVTKRGQDVTLRCDPISSHATLYWYQQALGQGPEFLTYFNYEAQPDKSGLPSDRFSAERPEGSISTLTIQRTEQRDSAMYRCASSLGTGISGNTTYFGEGSWLTVV.